This is a list of T cell receptor beta chains from one sample in a study of shared clonotypes between healthy human individuals. This table comes from immunoSEQ multiplex PCR, and its TCRdb copy is limited to in-frame clones, with some not included. Of 2 million to 2.5 million clones in the sample, 90% to 97% are singletons; the top ten hold around 0.13%. Sequenced input: naive CD4+ T cells sorted from blood. These receptors were taken from a man aged 18 to 30 in good health. CDR3s include the opening cysteine and the closing phenylalanine or tryptophan. A D gene is named only where the DNA matches it firmly.

J,D,V,CDR3
TRBJ2-7,NA,TRBV12-5,CASGFSHEQYF
TRBJ2-7,TRBD1,TRBV15,CATSSRLWTGDEQYF
TRBJ2-7,TRBD2,TRBV25-1,CASSPPRGLAGGRYEQYF
TRBJ1-2,TRBD1,TRBV28,CASSSGTGDYGYTF
TRBJ1-3,NA,TRBV7-2,CASSLAPRGANSGNTIYF
TRBJ2-5,NA,TRBV7-2,CASSLVVLIPRETQYF
TRBJ2-3,NA,TRBV11-2,CASSLTRSTDTQYF
TRBJ1-2,TRBD1,TRBV5-1,CASGDSYGYTF
TRBJ2-7,TRBD1,TRBV18,CASSPKIRTGYYEQYF
TRBJ2-5,TRBD1,TRBV19,CASSLTGNQETQYF
TRBJ1-5,NA,TRBV27,CASSLRGLGYQPQHF
TRBJ1-2,NA,TRBV10-3,CATASGGASYGYTF
TRBJ1-5,NA,TRBV27,CASSNGGSNQPQHF
TRBJ2-7,TRBD1,TRBV28,CASSFSTGGNYEQYF
TRBJ2-7,TRBD1,TRBV27,CASSLRTGLSYEQYF
TRBJ2-2,TRBD2,TRBV18,CASSPPAGETGELFF
TRBJ1-3,NA,TRBV28,CASTSGTFGNTIYF
TRBJ1-2,NA,TRBV5-5,CASSDLGDHYGYTF
TRBJ1-1,NA,TRBV6-5,CASEGFSGAFF
TRBJ2-7,TRBD1,TRBV28,CASSSPGQGWEQYF
TRBJ1-3,NA,TRBV7-9,CASSLGPGNTIYF
TRBJ2-3,NA,TRBV2,CASSERRTGTDTQYF
TRBJ1-2,NA,TRBV28,CASSLAGGERYGYTF
TRBJ2-3,NA,TRBV4-2,CASSLMAGSTDTQYF
TRBJ2-1,NA,TRBV4-3,CASSQDPGLSYNEQFF
TRBJ2-7,NA,TRBV6-1,CASSEGGHYEQYF
TRBJ2-3,TRBD1,TRBV7-2,CASSLAGQGIASDTQYF
TRBJ2-7,TRBD2,TRBV5-4,CASSLMSGSSYEQYF
TRBJ2-2,TRBD1,TRBV10-1,CASSYGQGGTGELFF
TRBJ2-7,TRBD1,TRBV28,CASSLYDRGREQYF
TRBJ2-5,TRBD1,TRBV7-2,CASSSRGLQETQYF
TRBJ2-5,NA,TRBV7-6,CASKASQETQYF
TRBJ2-5,NA,TRBV6-5,CATQRKETQYF
TRBJ1-4,NA,TRBV19,CASSIPAAVNEKLFF
TRBJ2-5,NA,TRBV6-5,CASRETGEETQYF
TRBJ2-5,NA,TRBV6-5,CASRYRNQETQYF
TRBJ2-7,TRBD2,TRBV13,CASSGGGPYEQYF
TRBJ1-3,NA,TRBV10-3,CAISRETGNTIYF
TRBJ2-7,NA,TRBV11-1,CASTDVQGASYEQYF
TRBJ1-1,NA,TRBV6-6,CASSYPPGRPNTEAFF
TRBJ1-5,NA,TRBV27,CASKPNRYSNQPQHF
TRBJ2-7,TRBD2,TRBV28,CASNYHGGVVYEQYF
TRBJ2-2,TRBD2,TRBV30,CAWRRPGGTGELFF
TRBJ1-2,NA,TRBV30,CAWSVGGFGYGYTF
TRBJ2-5,NA,TRBV5-1,CASSPEGWETQYF
TRBJ2-1,TRBD2,TRBV5-1,CASSPTLAGAYNEQFF